The 10 T cell receptor beta chains presented below share a single source sample, sequenced in a study of shared clonotypes between healthy human individuals. Terminally differentiated effector memory CD45RA+ cells were left out of the naive CD8 fraction, which was CD45RO-negative and positively selected for CCR7. TCRdb keeps only in-frame clones here, not all; method: immunoSEQ multiplex PCR. The profile shows around 2,100,000 clones, approximately 94% of them singletons. The sample was naive CD8+ T cells sorted from blood. Receptors were obtained from a man between 18 and 35 years old in good health.

The chain recombines TRBV29-1 with TRBJ2-7; D gene unclear. CDR1 and CDR2 from the germline V gene are SQVTM and ANQGSEA. This CDR3 has 15 residues. Trimming removed 4 bases at V and 1 base at J, with 17 bases between. CDR3 nucleotide sequence: TGCAGCGTTGTTATAGGACCCAAGGCTTCCTACGAGCAGTACTTC. Protein sequence: CSVVIGPKASYEQYF.

The chain couples TRBV6-5 to TRBJ2-3, with D hard to call. Trimming shortened V by 7 bases and J by 8 bases, and 10 bases separated the two germline ends. The CDR3 is made up of 11 amino acids. The V gene's germline CDR1 is MNHEY and CDR2 SVGAGI. CDR3 in amino acids: CASKITGTQYF. CDR3 nucleotide sequence: TGTGCCAGCAAGATCACGGGTACGCAGTATTTT.

The J gene is TRBJ2-7, the V gene TRBV10-1, with 10 positions matching TRBD1. Germline V gene lookup returns CDR1 WNHNN and CDR2 SYGVQD (reference sequence). The V and J ends lost 2 bases and 7 bases, in that order; junction bases with no gene match: 5. CDR3 length equals 14 residues. DNA for the CDR3: TGCGCCAGCAGTGAGAGACAGGGGGCAAGAGAGCAGTACTTC. This gives the protein CASSERQGAREQYF.

This clone was seen just once. This chain uses TRBV6-5 with TRBJ2-3; D is possibly TRBD2 (6 bases). Germline V CDR1 and CDR2: MNHEY, SVGAGI. V was cut by 2 bases and J by 3 bases, with 15 bases left in between. The CDR3 spans 16 residues. In DNA form, the CDR3 reads TGTGCCAGCAGTTACGGGGGTGGACGGGAGACAGATACGCAGTATTTT. Residues: CASSYGGGRETDTQYF.

This sequence joins TRBV5-1 and TRBJ1-1, with a tentative D call TRBD1 (6 bases). CDR1 is SGHRS, CDR2 YFSETQ, per germline. Trimming removed 0 bases at V and 8 bases at J, with 14 bases between. This CDR3 has 14 amino acids. CDR3 coding DNA: TGCGCCAGCAGCTTGGCTTTAGGGGGGTTCGAAGCTTTCTTT. It codes for CASSLALGGFEAFF.

The J gene is TRBJ1-2, the V gene TRBV7-9; D remains unclear. V lost 0 bases, J lost 1 base, and 9 bases lay in between. CDR1 and CDR2 from the germline V gene are SEHNR and FQNEAQ (reference sequence). The CDR3 totals 15 residues. The CDR3: CASSLAQAFNYGYTF. The CDR3 nucleotides read TGTGCCAGCAGCTTAGCCCAGGCTTTTAACTATGGCTACACCTTC.

This chain uses TRBV30 with TRBJ2-1; TRBD2 matches 8 bases. The length of the CDR3 is 17 residues. CDR1 and CDR2 from the germline V gene are GTSNPN and SVGIG (reference sequence). J gave up 0 bases and V 3 bases, and 10 bases lay outside the gene matches. The CDR3 sequence: CAWRDYFSGGSYNEQFF. CDR3 nucleotide sequence: TGTGCCTGGAGGGATTACTTCAGCGGGGGCTCCTACAATGAGCAGTTCTTC.

This chain connects TRBV7-6 to TRBJ2-7; D might be TRBD2 (5 bases). V was pared by 2 bases and J by 5 bases, with 7 bases between. Germline CDR1 is SGHVS and CDR2 is FNYEAQ. The CDR3 consists of 12 residues. The CDR3 coding sequence is TGTGCCAGCAGCTTAAACGGGGACGAGCAGTACTTC. Its translation: CASSLNGDEQYF.

This chain uses TRBV29-1 with TRBJ2-1; D perhaps matches TRBD2 (5 bases). The CDR3 has 12 residues. The V end lost 6 bases, the J end lost 3 bases, and 9 bases lay between the germline ends. Germline-derived CDR1 and CDR2 are SQVTM and ANQGSEA. The CDR3 region has the DNA TGCAGCGTCATCCGGGACTACAATGAGCAGTTCTTC. Translating it yields CSVIRDYNEQFF.

In this sample, this clone turned up once. The chain carries TRBV7-9 and TRBJ1-4; 7 bases line up with TRBD1. This CDR3 comprises 17 residues. V gave up 5 bases and J gave up 4 bases; unmatched junction bases: 13. Germline CDR1 SEHNR, CDR2 FQNEAQ (reference sequence). The CDR3 DNA reads as TGTGCCAGCAGCAACTTACCGGGACAGATAGATAATGAAAAACTGTTTTTT. Translated, it gives CASSNLPGQIDNEKLFF.